The rows below give T cell receptor beta chains drawn from one sample of a study of T cells in Graves' hyperthyroidism and ophthalmopathy. TCRdb analysed the multiplex PCR reads with MiXCR anew, one entry per CDR3 protein. This table has over 500,000 distinct CDR3 sequences, 17% appearing once. The sequenced sample consisted of blood. The source of these receptors is a woman aged 18-29 years with Graves' ophthalmopathy. Both conserved end residues are part of each CDR3. The order of the fields is V gene, CDR3 length, CDR3 protein.

V gene: TRBV14; CDR3 length: 15; CDR3 protein: CASSQVGGNRETQYF
V gene: TRBV13; CDR3 length: 15; CDR3 protein: CASSARGHSYNEQFF
V gene: TRBV7-9; CDR3 length: 15; CDR3 protein: CASSLGPDSNTEAFF
V gene: TRBV28; CDR3 length: 15; CDR3 protein: CASKPGLAGKKELFF
V gene: TRBV28; CDR3 length: 14; CDR3 protein: CASIGSITYNEQFF
V gene: TRBV6-1; CDR3 length: 16; CDR3 protein: CASSEGLGTGQDEQYF
V gene: TRBV7-9; CDR3 length: 12; CDR3 protein: CASSLTRTGLTF
V gene: TRBV19; CDR3 length: 15; CDR3 protein: CASSIPGLDTDTQYF
V gene: TRBV6-1; CDR3 length: 14; CDR3 protein: CASRDSWVDSPLHF
V gene: TRBV30; CDR3 length: 13; CDR3 protein: CAWSQTAHQPQHF
V gene: TRBV14; CDR3 length: 15; CDR3 protein: CASSQSSGGTGELFF
V gene: TRBV19; CDR3 length: 12; CDR3 protein: CASSIGRAEQFF
V gene: TRBV9; CDR3 length: 14; CDR3 protein: CASSAKWSWETQYF
V gene: TRBV14; CDR3 length: 16; CDR3 protein: CASSQLTSGRGREQYF
V gene: TRBV30; CDR3 length: 16; CDR3 protein: CAWSALEGAIADTQYF
V gene: TRBV20-1; CDR3 length: 18; CDR3 protein: CSALFSAGTSGLQETQYF
V gene: TRBV5-1; CDR3 length: 13; CDR3 protein: CASSLQEDYGYTF
V gene: TRBV28; CDR3 length: 16; CDR3 protein: CASSSSGTGGNTEAFF
V gene: TRBV28; CDR3 length: 13; CDR3 protein: CASSLGHIYGYTF
V gene: TRBV24-1; CDR3 length: 15; CDR3 protein: CATADGRDHQETQYF
V gene: TRBV12-5; CDR3 length: 14; CDR3 protein: CASGPSGSAYGYTF
V gene: TRBV15; CDR3 length: 14; CDR3 protein: CATSGPFSGSEQFF
V gene: TRBV6-2/TRBV6-3; CDR3 length: 15; CDR3 protein: CASSYADRTTYEQYF
V gene: TRBV28; CDR3 length: 14; CDR3 protein: CASSAREVDTEAFF
V gene: TRBV7-2; CDR3 length: 20; CDR3 protein: CASSSIPPRGTSGSRETQYF
V gene: TRBV4-1; CDR3 length: 15; CDR3 protein: CASSQVASDYNEQFF
V gene: TRBV4-1; CDR3 length: 17; CDR3 protein: CASRGSGREGAHNEQFF
V gene: TRBV12-3/TRBV12-4; CDR3 length: 13; CDR3 protein: CASSFRGVQPQHF
V gene: TRBV7-2; CDR3 length: 17; CDR3 protein: CASSLALRETGTGELFF